This T cell receptor (beta chain) was sequenced in a study of blood T cell repertoires in COVID-19. Across the study: Samples taken during acute and convalescent COVID-19 were collected in the United States, Italy and Spain.

Authors' analysis steps: Researchers report that nucleated cell counts were estimated from reference gene primer amplification. Using immunoSEQ multiplex PCR, the repertoire was profiled, and TCRdb retains in-frame clones only, with some absent. The D gene and trimming were derived from the DNA, and the V and J assignments and clone size from that table. The sample records tens of thousands of clones, around 80% being singletons. V was cut by 3 bases and J by 1 base, with 10 bases left in between. The CDR3 totals 14 residues. CDR1 is SGHRS and CDR2 is YFSETQ in the germline V gene. The sequence was collected from a human donor in a cohort sampled during active COVID-19. V and J are TRBV5-1 and TRBJ1-1; D not resolved. Specimen: peripheral blood. CDR3 in DNA: TGCGCCAGCAGCTCCCTGGAGGGGAACACTGAAGCTTTCTTT. Translation: CASSSLEGNTEAFF.